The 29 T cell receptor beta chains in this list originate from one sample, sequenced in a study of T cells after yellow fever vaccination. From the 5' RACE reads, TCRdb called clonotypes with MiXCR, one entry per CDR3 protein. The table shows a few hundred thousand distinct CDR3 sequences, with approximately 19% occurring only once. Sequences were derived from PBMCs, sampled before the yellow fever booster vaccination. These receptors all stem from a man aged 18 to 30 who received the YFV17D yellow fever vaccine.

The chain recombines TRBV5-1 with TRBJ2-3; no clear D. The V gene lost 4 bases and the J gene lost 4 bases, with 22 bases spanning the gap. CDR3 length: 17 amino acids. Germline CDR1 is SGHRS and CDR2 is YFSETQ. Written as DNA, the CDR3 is TGCGCCAGCAGCCCTGGAGTGGGCGTTCTCGAGGCAGATACGCAGTATTTT. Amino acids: CASSPGVGVLEADTQYF.

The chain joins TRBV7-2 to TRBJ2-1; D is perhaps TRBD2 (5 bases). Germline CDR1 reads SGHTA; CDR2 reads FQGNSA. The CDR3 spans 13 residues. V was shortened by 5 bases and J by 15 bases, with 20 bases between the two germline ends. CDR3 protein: CASSPYPEGLSFF. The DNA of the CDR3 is TGTGCCAGCAGCCCTTACCCAGAGGGTCTGTCGTTCTTC.

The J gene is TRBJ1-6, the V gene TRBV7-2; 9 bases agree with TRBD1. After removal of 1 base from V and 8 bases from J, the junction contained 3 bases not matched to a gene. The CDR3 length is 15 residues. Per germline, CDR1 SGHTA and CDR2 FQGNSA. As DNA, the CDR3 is TGTGCCAGCAGCTTAGGCCGGGACAGGGATTCACCCCTCCACTTT. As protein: CASSLGRDRDSPLHF.

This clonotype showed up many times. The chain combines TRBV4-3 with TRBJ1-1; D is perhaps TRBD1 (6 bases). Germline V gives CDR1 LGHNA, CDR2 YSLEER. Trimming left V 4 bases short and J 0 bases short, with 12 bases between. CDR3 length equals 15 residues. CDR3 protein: CASSPQGIMNTEAFF. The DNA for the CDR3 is TGCGCCAGCAGCCCCCAGGGGATCATGAACACTGAAGCTTTCTTT.

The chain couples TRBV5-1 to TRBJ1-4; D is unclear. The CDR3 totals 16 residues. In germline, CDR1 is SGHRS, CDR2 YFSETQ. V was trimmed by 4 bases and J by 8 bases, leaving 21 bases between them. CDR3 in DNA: TGCGCCAGCAGCCTAGGGTCCGGAGAAGTGGGGGAAAAACTGTTTTTT. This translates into CASSLGSGEVGEKLFF.

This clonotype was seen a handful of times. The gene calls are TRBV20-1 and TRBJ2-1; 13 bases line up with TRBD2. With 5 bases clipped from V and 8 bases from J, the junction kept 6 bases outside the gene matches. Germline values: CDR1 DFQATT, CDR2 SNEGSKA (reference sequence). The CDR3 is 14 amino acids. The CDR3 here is CSAPTSGGPHEQFF. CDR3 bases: TGCAGTGCTCCGACTAGCGGGGGGCCGCATGAGCAGTTCTTC.

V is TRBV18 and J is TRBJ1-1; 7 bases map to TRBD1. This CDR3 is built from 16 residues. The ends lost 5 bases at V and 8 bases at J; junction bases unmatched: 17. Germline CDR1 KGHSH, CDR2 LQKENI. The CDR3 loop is CASSASQGPGSVEAFF. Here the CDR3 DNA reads TGTGCCAGCTCAGCATCACAGGGGCCAGGTTCCGTAGAAGCTTTCTTT.

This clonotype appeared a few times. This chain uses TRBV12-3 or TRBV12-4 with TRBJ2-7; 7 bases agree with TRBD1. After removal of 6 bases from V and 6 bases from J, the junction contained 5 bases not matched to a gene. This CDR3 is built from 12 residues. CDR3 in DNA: TGTGCCAGCAGGGAGACAGGGCTCGAGCAGTACTTC. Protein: CASRETGLEQYF.

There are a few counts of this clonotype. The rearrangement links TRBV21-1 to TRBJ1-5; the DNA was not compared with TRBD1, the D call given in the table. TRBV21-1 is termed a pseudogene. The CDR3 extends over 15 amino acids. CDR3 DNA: TGTGCCAGCAGCCCCCAGGGGGGGAATAAGCAGCCCCAGCATTTT. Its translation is CASSPQGGNKQPQHF.

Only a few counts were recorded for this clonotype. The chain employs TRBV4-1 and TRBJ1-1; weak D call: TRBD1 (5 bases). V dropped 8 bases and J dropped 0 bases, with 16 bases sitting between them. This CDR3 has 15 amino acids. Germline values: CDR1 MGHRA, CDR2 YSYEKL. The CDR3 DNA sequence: TGCGCCAGCCGATCGGTTCGGGGGATGAACACTGAAGCTTTCTTT. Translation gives CASRSVRGMNTEAFF.

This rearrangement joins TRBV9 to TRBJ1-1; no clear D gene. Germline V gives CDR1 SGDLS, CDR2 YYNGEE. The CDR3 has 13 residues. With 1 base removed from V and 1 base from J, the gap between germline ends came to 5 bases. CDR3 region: CASSVSGNTEAFF. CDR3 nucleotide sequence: TGTGCCAGCAGCGTATCGGGGAACACTGAAGCTTTCTTT.

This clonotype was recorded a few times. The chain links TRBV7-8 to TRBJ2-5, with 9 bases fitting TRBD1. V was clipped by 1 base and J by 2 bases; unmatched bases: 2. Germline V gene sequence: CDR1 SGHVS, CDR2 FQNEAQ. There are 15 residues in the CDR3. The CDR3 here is CASSLVGQGQETQYF. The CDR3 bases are TGTGCCAGCAGCTTAGTTGGACAGGGGCAAGAGACCCAGTACTTC.

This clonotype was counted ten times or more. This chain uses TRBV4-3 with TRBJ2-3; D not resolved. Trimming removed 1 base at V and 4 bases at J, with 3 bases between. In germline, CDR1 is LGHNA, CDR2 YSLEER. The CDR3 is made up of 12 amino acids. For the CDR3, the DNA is TGCGCCAGCAGCCAAGTTGCAGATACGCAGTATTTT. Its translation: CASSQVADTQYF.

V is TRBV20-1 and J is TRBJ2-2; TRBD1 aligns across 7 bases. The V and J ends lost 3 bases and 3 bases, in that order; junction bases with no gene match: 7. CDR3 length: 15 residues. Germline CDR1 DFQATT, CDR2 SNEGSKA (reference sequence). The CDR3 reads CSASEGDRDTGELFF. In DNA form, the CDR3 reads TGCAGTGCTAGTGAGGGAGACAGGGACACCGGGGAGCTGTTTTTT.

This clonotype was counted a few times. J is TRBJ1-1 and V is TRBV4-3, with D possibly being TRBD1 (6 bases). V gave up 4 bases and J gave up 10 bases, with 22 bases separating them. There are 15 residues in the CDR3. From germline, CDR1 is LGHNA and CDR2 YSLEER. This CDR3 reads CASSPRWDNSEGAFF. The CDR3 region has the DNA TGCGCCAGCAGCCCCAGGTGGGACAACTCAGAGGGAGCTTTCTTT.

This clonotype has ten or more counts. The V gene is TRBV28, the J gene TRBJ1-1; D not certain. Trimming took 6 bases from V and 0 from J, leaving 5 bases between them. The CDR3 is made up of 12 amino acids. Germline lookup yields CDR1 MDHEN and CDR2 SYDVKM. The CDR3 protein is CASRAMNTEAFF. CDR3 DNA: TGTGCCAGCAGGGCGATGAACACTGAAGCTTTCTTT.

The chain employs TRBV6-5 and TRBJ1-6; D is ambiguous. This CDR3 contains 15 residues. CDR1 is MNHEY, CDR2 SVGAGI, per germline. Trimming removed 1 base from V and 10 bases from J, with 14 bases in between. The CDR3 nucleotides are TGTGCCAGCAGTTACTTTTTGGACCCGGGGTCACCCCTCCACTTT. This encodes CASSYFLDPGSPLHF.

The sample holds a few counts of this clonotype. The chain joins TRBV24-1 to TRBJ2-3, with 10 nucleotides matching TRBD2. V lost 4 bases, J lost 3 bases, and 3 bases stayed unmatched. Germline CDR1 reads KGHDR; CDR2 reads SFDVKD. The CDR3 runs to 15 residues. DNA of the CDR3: TGTGCCACCAGTGACGTAGCGGGGGGTACAGATACGCAGTATTTT. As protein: CATSDVAGGTDTQYF.

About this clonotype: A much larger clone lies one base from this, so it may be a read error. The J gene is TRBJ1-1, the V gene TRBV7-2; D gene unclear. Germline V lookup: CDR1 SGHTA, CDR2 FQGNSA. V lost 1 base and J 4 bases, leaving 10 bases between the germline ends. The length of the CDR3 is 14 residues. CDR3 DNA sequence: TGTGCCAGCAGCTTAGAACGGCAGAGCACTGAAGCTTTCTTT. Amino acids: CASSLERQSTEAFF. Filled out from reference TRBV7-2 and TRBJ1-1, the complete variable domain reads GAGVSQSPSNKVTEKGKDVELRCDPISGHTALYWYRQSLGQGLEFLIYFQGNSAPDKSGLPSDRFSAERTGGSVSTLTIQRTQQEDSAVYLCASSLERQSTEAFFGQGTRLTVV.

The CDR3 here is CASSLQGHTDTQYF. CDR3 coding DNA: TGTGCCAGTAGCCTCCAGGGGCACACAGATACGCAGTATTTT. The V and J genes are TRBV19 and TRBJ2-3; tentatively, D is TRBD1 (6 bases). The CDR3 covers 14 residues. V lost 6 bases, J lost 2 bases, and 12 bases lay in between. Germline-derived CDR1 and CDR2 are LNHDA and SQIVND (reference sequence).

The CDR3 spells CASSQAAGNTIYF. CDR3 nucleotides: TGCGCCAGCAGCCAGGCCGCAGGAAACACCATATATTTT. J is TRBJ1-3 and V is TRBV4-1; no firm D call. The ends were cut back, 3 bases at V and 4 bases at J, with 7 bases in the middle. The CDR3 has 13 amino acids. Germline CDR1 is MGHRA and CDR2 is YSYEKL.

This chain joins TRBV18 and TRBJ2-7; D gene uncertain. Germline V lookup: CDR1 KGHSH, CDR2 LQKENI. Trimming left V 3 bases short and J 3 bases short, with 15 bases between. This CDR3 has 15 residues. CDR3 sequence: CASSPSGLGYYEQYV. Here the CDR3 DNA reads TGTGCCAGCTCACCTAGTGGGTTGGGGTACTACGAGCAGTACGTC.

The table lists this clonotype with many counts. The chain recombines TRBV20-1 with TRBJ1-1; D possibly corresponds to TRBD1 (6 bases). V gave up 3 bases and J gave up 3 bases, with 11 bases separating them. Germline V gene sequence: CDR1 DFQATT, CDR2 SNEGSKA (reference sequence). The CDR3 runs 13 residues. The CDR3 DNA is TGCAGTGCTAGTTTCAGGGGAGACACTGAAGCTTTCTTT. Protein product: CSASFRGDTEAFF.

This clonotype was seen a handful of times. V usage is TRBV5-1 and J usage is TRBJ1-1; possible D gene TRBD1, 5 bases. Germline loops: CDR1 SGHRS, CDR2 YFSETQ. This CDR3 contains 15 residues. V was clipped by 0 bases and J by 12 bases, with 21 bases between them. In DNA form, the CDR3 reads TGCGCCAGCAGCTTGGGCGTAAGAGCTGGGGGTCGGTCTTTCTTT. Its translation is CASSLGVRAGGRSFF.

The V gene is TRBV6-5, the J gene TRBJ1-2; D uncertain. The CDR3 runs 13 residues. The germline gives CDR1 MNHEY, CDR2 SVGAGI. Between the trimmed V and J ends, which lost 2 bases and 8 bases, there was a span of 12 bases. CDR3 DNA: TGTGCCAGCAGTTACACCGGCTTCGGGGGCTACACCTTC. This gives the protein CASSYTGFGGYTF.

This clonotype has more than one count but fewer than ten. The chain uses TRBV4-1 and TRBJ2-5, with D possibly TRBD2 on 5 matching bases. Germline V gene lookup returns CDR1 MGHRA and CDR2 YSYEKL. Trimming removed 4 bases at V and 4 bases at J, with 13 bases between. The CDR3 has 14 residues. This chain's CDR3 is CASSPRRQSETQYF. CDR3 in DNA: TGCGCCAGCAGCCCCCGGAGGCAGTCAGAGACCCAGTACTTC.

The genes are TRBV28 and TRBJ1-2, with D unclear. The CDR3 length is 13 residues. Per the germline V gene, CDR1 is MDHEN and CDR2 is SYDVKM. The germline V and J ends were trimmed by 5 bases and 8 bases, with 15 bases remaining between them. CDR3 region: CASSPNLGRGYTF. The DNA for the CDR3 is TGTGCCAGCAGTCCCAACTTAGGGCGGGGCTACACCTTC.

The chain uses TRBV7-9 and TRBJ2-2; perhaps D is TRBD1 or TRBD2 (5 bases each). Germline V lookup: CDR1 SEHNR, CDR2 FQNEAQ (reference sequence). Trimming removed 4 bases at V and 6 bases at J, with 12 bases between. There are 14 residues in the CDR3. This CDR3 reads CASSSLQGPGELFF. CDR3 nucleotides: TGTGCCAGCAGCTCGCTGCAGGGACCCGGGGAGCTGTTTTTT.

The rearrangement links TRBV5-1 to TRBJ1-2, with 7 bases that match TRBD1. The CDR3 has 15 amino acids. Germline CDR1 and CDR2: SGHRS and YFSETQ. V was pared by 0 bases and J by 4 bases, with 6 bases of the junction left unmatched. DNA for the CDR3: TGCGCCAGCAGCTTGGCCACAGGGGTGACCTATGGCTACACCTTC. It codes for CASSLATGVTYGYTF.